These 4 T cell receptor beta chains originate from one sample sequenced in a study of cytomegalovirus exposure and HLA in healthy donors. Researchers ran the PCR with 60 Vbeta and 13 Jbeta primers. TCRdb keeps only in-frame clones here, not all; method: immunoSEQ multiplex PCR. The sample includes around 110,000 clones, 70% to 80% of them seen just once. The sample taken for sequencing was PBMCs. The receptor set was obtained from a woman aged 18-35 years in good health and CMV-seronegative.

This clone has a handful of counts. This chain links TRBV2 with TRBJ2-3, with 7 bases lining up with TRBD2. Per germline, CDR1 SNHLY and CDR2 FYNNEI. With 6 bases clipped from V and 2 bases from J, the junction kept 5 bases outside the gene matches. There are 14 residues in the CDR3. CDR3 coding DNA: TGTGCCAGCAGCCCCCGGGACTACACAGATACGCAGTATTTT. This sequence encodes CASSPRDYTDTQYF.

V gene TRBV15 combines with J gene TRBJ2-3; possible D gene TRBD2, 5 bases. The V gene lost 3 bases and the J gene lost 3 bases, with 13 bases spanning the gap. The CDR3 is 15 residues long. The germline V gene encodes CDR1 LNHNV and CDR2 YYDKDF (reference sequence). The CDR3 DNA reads TGTGCCACCAGCAGGTCGAGGGAACCTACAGATACGCAGTATTTT. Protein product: CATSRSREPTDTQYF.

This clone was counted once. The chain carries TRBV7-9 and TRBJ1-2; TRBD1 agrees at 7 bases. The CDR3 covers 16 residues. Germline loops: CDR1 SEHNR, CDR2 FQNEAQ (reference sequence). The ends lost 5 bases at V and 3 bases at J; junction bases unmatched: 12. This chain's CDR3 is CASSVTGTTRDYGYTF. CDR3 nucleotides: TGTGCCAGCAGCGTGACAGGGACAACGCGCGACTATGGCTACACCTTC.

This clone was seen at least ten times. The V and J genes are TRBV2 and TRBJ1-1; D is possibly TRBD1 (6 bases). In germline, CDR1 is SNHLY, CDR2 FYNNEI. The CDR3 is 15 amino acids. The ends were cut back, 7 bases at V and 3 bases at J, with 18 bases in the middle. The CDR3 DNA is TGTGCCAGCAAGCATCAGGGGTCTGGATACACTGAAGCTTTCTTT. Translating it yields CASKHQGSGYTEAFF.